The subject of this entry is one TCR beta chain. No cognate antigen has been identified for it. The sample holds no much larger clone one base away, and base qualities are not on file. The immunoSEQ platform was used for deep TCRbeta sequencing. From the authors' description of their analysis: Only productive rearrangements were exported from the immunoSEQ Analyzer for downstream analysis. Bulk TCRbeta clonotypes were assigned T cell phenotypes by matching to single-cell RNA+TCR-seq clones sharing the same TCRbeta sequence. Using bulk TCR sequencing data, clone enrichment in tumor was calculated by dividing a clone's tumor frequency by the same clone's PBMC frequency. TCRs were sorted with GLIPH into specificity groups, meaning clusters of distinct TCRs that share CDR3 motifs and likely recognize common antigens. TCRdb's version of the immuneACCESS table is confined to in-frame rearrangements and falls short of the full clone set. An unresolved V gene accounts for under half of the shortfall where checked; the remainder is of unknown origin. The DNA gave D and trimming, while V, J and clone size come from that table. The sample profile shows roughly 59,000 clones; about four fifths of them were found once. Around an eighth of the sample goes to the ten largest clones.

This specimen belongs to a study of T cells in tumors after PD-1 blockade (dated by TCRdb to the late 2010s). Notes on the research overall: Patients with prior checkpoint blockade, systemic immunosuppressant use, or recent radiotherapy or other anti-cancer therapy within 4 weeks were excluded. Clinical response was assessed using RECIST version 1.1. Paired single-cell RNA and TCR sequencing was performed on site-matched tumors from BCC or SCC patients before and after anti-PD-1 therapy. Peripheral blood samples averaged about 110,000 TCR templates (range roughly 22,000-257,772) and about 36,000 unique clonotypes. Ongoing daily vismodegib 150 mg was also given to a subset of patients during anti-PD-1 treatment. Bulk TCR sequencing was performed on roughly ten peripheral blood samples from 4 or 5 patients to compare blood and tumor clonotypes. Patients were treated with either pembrolizumab 200 mg every 3 weeks or cemiplimab 350 mg every 2 weeks.

Including the terminal cysteine and phenylalanine, the CDR3 comprises 13 residues. Here the CDR3 DNA is all that survives: 39 bases in frame from base 1. The germline V gene (reference sequence) sets CDR1 to MNHEY and CDR2 to SMNVEV. V is shortened by 4 bases, J by 4 bases, and the region joining them spans 5 bases. General findings and caveats noted by the study authors: Roughly 41% of tumor TCR clonotypes were detected in blood, and some novel exhausted tumor clones were observed in pre-treatment blood, which was taken as suggesting peripheral recruitment. The source of novel T cell clones was not identified, and lymphoid organs or rare unexpanded clones within the tumor or the tumor periphery could be included among the possible sources.

In light of the paper, this sample's time point label describes: before anti-PD-1 therapy. For bulk TCRbeta sequencing, genomic DNA was extracted from tumor biopsies or peripheral blood, and input amounts ranged from roughly 616 ng to 6,004 ng. All patients had histologically proven advanced or metastatic basal or squamous cell carcinoma and were poor candidates for surgical resection. The basal cell carcinoma cohort was made up of approximately twelve patients, and bulk tumor TCR sequencing was performed for 7 to 9 of these patients. The receptor comes from a human donor with basal cell carcinoma. The rearranged segments are TRBV27 and TRBJ1-6, with no D gene named confidently. The sequenced sample was PBMCs, obtained before anti-PD-1 treatment. The DNA is as follows: TGTGCCAGCAGTTCCCGATATAATTCACCCCTCCACTTT. It specifies CASSSRYNSPLHF.